This T cell receptor (beta chain) was found in a study of OX40 agonist ivuxolimab in advanced cancers. Study overall: Patients were treated with ivuxolimab, an agonistic anti-OX40 (CD134) antibody. The diagnoses of dose-escalation patients were hepatocellular carcinoma, melanoma, renal cell or head and neck cancer. Cohort: 80% to 90% men, mean age approximately 60, aged roughly 20 to 79.

This clone showed up just once. V was pared by 5 bases and J by 2 bases, with 3 bases between. CDR1 and CDR2 from the germline V gene are ENHRY and SYGVKD. CDR3 size: 11 residues. This table comes from immunoSEQ multiplex PCR, and its TCRdb copy is limited to in-frame clones, with some not included. The sample carries about 83,000 clones, about four fifths recorded once. This clonotype originated in an adult with an advanced solid tumor such as melanoma, head and neck, liver or kidney cancer. This chain connects TRBV10-3 to TRBJ1-2; D uncertain. This sample comprised CD4+ or CD8+ T cells sorted from blood, obtained in a trial of the OX40 agonist ivuxolimab. The chain's CDR3 is CAISYNYGYTF. The CDR3 nucleotides are TGTGCCATCAGTTACAACTATGGCTACACCTTC.